This T cell receptor beta chain was observed in a study of T cell repertoires in cytomegalovirus infection (dated by TCRdb to between 2018 and 2020). Describing the broader study: Because public TCR beta signatures pointed to carriage of CMV infection together with the matching HLA type, the HLA type of each donor mattered for the analysis. The research as a whole found: The ex vivo response was dominated by HLA-C-restricted CMV-specific TCR beta clonotypes, and the single most frequent clonotype in two of eight donors was supplied by these HLA-C-restricted clonotypes. In both this cohort and an independent cohort of some 370 donors, the cumulative frequency of public TCR beta family members distinguished carriers of CMV infection plus the relevant HLA type.

A distance of 6 bases separates the germline ends of V and J, which lose 0 bases and 6 bases respectively. The CDR3, from cysteine to phenylalanine, totals 13 residues. Of all the DNA, just the CDR3 is kept, 39 bases in frame from base 1. CDR1 is given as SEHNR and CDR2 as FQNEAQ, both from the germline V gene (reference sequence). For sequencing, an Illumina HiSeq 1500 was employed. TCRdb itself trimmed the public reads at Q25 with fastp, ran MiXCR and retained productive beta chains. Entries that share a CDR3 protein sequence are merged under the most common genes and DNA. Here the sample has 400,000 or so distinct CDR3 sequences; around 18% occur a single time. The top ten constitute 8.5% to 10% of the sample. Details on this clonotype: No cognate antigen has been identified for it. No much larger clonotype is one base removed from it; base qualities were not supplied.

The receptor chain draws on TRBV7-9 and TRBJ1-5, with no reliable assignment of the D segment. The sample comprised PBMCs. This sequence was found in a human donor in good health (CMV status not recorded). Some clones in this sample may be carry-over from other donors' samples. The nucleotide sequence is TGTGCCAGCAGCTTAGCCTTTGGTCAGCCCCAGCATTTT. This sequence encodes CASSLAFGQPQHF. Outside the CDR3, residues come from the reference TRBV7-9 and TRBJ1-5 proteins, so the full variable domain is: DTGVSQNPRHKITKRGQNVTFRCDPISEHNRLYWYRQTLGQGPEFLTYFQNEAQLEKSRLLSDRFSAERPKGSFSTLEIQRTEQGDSAMYLCASSLAFGQPQHFGDGTRLSIL.